Following are 32 T cell receptor beta chains from one sample sequenced in a study of neurological immune-mediated disorders. A single record per CDR3 protein comes from TCRdb applying MiXCR to the 5' RACE reads. The sample yields about 46,000 distinct CDR3 sequences, under 2% seen once. Sequencing was performed on PBMCs. These receptors all stem from a middle-aged woman with multiple sclerosis.

This clonotype was recorded many times. The genes are TRBV7-8 and TRBJ1-5; possible D gene TRBD1, 5 bases. Germline CDR1 is SGHVS and CDR2 is FQNEAQ. The V end lost 2 bases, the J end lost 1 base, and 15 bases lay between the germline ends. The CDR3 totals 17 residues. The CDR3 DNA reads as TGTGCCAGCAGCTTATTCCCTCAGGGAGAAAGCAATCAGCCCCAGCATTTT. It specifies CASSLFPQGESNQPQHF.

This clonotype has ten or more counts. The chain is built from TRBV10-2 and TRBJ2-4; TRBD2 is a possible D gene (6 bases). Trimming took off 6 bases at V and 7 bases at J, with 13 bases between the two ends. CDR1 and CDR2 from the germline V gene are WSHSY and SAAADI. The CDR3 has 13 residues. The CDR3 coding sequence is TGCGCCAGCAGGGCCCCGGGGAGGAACATTCAGTACTTC. This encodes CASRAPGRNIQYF.

This clonotype occurred many times. The chain employs TRBV5-1 and TRBJ2-2; tentative D call: TRBD2 (7 bases). Germline CDR1 and CDR2: SGHRS and YFSETQ. V gave up 9 bases and J gave up 0 bases, with 15 bases separating them. This CDR3 comprises 15 residues. Here the CDR3 DNA reads TGCGCCACCAACCGGGGGGCCACGAACACCGGGGAGCTGTTTTTT. Its translation: CATNRGATNTGELFF.

At least ten counts were recorded for this clonotype. This sequence joins TRBV9 and TRBJ1-1, with a possible D match to TRBD1 (5 bases). Per germline, CDR1 SGDLS and CDR2 YYNGEE. Trimming cost V 3 bases and J 4 bases, with 13 bases left between them. The CDR3 is 14 amino acids. The CDR3: CASSARGLGTEAFF. The CDR3 nucleotides read TGTGCCAGCAGCGCGCGGGGCCTGGGCACTGAAGCTTTCTTT. The entire variable domain, with the rest obtained from reference TRBV9 and TRBJ1-1, is as follows: DSGVTQTPKHLITATGQRVTLRCSPRSGDLSVYWYQQSLDQGLQFLIQYYNGEERAKGNILERFSAQQFPDLHSELNLSSLELGDSALYFCASSARGLGTEAFFGQGTRLTVV.

At least ten counts were recorded for this clonotype. The chain couples TRBV5-1 to TRBJ1-1; D ambiguous. This CDR3 is built from 15 residues. From germline, CDR1 is SGHRS and CDR2 YFSETQ. Deletions cut 4 bases from V and 1 base from J, with 14 bases between. In DNA, the CDR3 is TGCGCCAGCAGCGCGCAGAGACTGGGGAACACTGAAGCTTTCTTT. Its translation is CASSAQRLGNTEAFF.

This clonotype was observed many times. The CDR3: CASSSPGVNSPLHF. CDR3 sequence (DNA): TGTGCCAGCAGCTCACCAGGGGTGAATTCACCCCTCCACTTT. The rearrangement links TRBV7-6 to TRBJ1-6; tentative D call: TRBD1 (6 bases). CDR1 and CDR2 (germline): SGHVS, FNYEAQ. V gave up 4 bases and J gave up 7 bases, with 11 bases separating them. The CDR3 has 14 amino acids.

This clonotype showed up many times. This sequence joins TRBV5-5 and TRBJ2-7; 9 bases align to TRBD1. V lost 7 bases, J lost 0 bases, and 5 bases stayed unmatched. The CDR3 covers 14 residues. The germline CDR1 and CDR2 sequences are SGHKS and YYEKEE (reference sequence). The CDR3 bases are TGTGCCAGCCGCCGACAGGGGGTCTCCTACGAGCAGTACTTC. This codes for CASRRQGVSYEQYF.

This clonotype was observed at least ten times. The chain employs TRBV20-1 and TRBJ1-1; 7 bases map to TRBD1. The CDR3 runs 13 residues. The V and J ends lost 5 bases and 1 base, in that order; junction bases with no gene match: 4. Germline assignment: CDR1 DFQATT and CDR2 SNEGSKA (reference sequence). The CDR3 DNA is TGCAGTGCTTCTGACAGGGCGAACACTGAAGCTTTCTTT. This encodes CSASDRANTEAFF.

The chain employs TRBV10-3 and TRBJ2-2; TRBD1 matches at 11 bases. This CDR3 is built from 15 residues. V trimming: 10 bases; J trimming: 4 bases; junction bases outside the gene matches: 8. Germline CDR1 ENHRY, CDR2 SYGVKD. CDR3 DNA sequence: TGTGCCAGCGGACAGGGGGCGTTTATCACCGGGGAGCTGTTTTTT. Translation: CASGQGAFITGELFF.

There are many counts of this clonotype. V usage is TRBV9 and J usage is TRBJ2-2, with D hard to call. CDR1 is SGDLS and CDR2 is YYNGEE in the germline V gene. Between the trimmed V and J ends, which lost 3 bases and 4 bases, there was a span of 13 bases. This CDR3 has 15 residues. The CDR3 region is CASSDGKRPTGELFF. The DNA of the CDR3 is TGTGCCAGCAGCGACGGAAAAAGACCCACCGGGGAGCTGTTTTTT.

This clonotype was counted at least ten times. This chain links TRBV2 with TRBJ2-7, with a tentative D call TRBD1 (6 bases). The CDR3 has 14 amino acids. Looked up from germline, CDR1 is SNHLY and CDR2 is FYNNEI. Trimming took 3 bases from V and 1 from J, leaving 10 bases between them. The CDR3 sequence is CASSDWDISYEQYF. DNA for the CDR3: TGTGCCAGCAGTGATTGGGACATTTCCTACGAGCAGTACTTC.

This clonotype was seen at least ten times. CDR3 protein: CASTWWSGGGYNEQFF. The CDR3 DNA sequence: TGTGCCAGCACCTGGTGGAGCGGGGGAGGCTACAATGAGCAGTTCTTC. The chain joins TRBV6-2 or TRBV6-3 to TRBJ2-1; 8 nucleotides line up with TRBD2. V lost 7 bases to trimming and J lost 3 bases; unmatched junction nucleotides: 11. The germline CDR1 and CDR2 sequences are MNHEY and SVGEGT. This CDR3 is built from 16 residues.

This clonotype was seen at least ten times. V usage is TRBV20-1 and J usage is TRBJ1-1; 7 nucleotides align to TRBD1. Germline values: CDR1 DFQATT, CDR2 SNEGSKA (reference sequence). The CDR3 loop spans 14 amino acids. V trimming: 2 bases; J trimming: 6 bases; junction bases outside the gene matches: 9. CDR3 nucleotide sequence: TGCAGTGCTAGAAGGGAGGGGGCAGGGGCTGAAGCTTTCTTT. It translates to CSARREGAGAEAFF.

This clonotype was detected many times. This chain uses TRBV20-1 with TRBJ2-1; possible D gene TRBD1, 5 bases. Trimming left V 6 bases short and J 1 base short, with 10 bases between. From germline, CDR1 is DFQATT and CDR2 SNEGSKA (reference sequence). This CDR3 contains 13 residues. CDR3 DNA: TGCAGTGCGCGGCAGGGTTCCTACAATGAGCAGTTCTTC. This sequence encodes CSARQGSYNEQFF.

This clonotype was detected ten times or more. V usage is TRBV29-1 and J usage is TRBJ1-1, with D tentatively TRBD1 (5 bases). The germline V gene has CDR1 SQVTM and CDR2 ANQGSEA. Trimming removed 3 bases at V and 4 bases at J, with 15 bases between. This CDR3 is 14 amino acids long. The DNA for the CDR3 is TGCAGCGTTGACGTGCAGGGATGGAGCACTGAAGCTTTCTTT. Protein: CSVDVQGWSTEAFF.

This clonotype appeared many times. This chain connects TRBV20-1 to TRBJ2-5; 8 bases are shared with TRBD2. Trimming took 5 bases from V and 3 from J; bases not matched to a gene: 11. The germline V gene encodes CDR1 DFQATT and CDR2 SNEGSKA (reference sequence). This CDR3 has 15 residues. This CDR3 reads CSAPSRGGFEETQYF. The DNA of the CDR3 is TGCAGTGCTCCGTCCCGGGGGGGCTTTGAAGAGACCCAGTACTTC.

This clonotype was recorded many times. This chain uses TRBV20-1 with TRBJ2-3, with 15 bases fitting TRBD2. This CDR3 has 16 residues. In germline, CDR1 is DFQATT, CDR2 SNEGSKA (reference sequence). Trimming at V came to 6 bases and at J to 4 bases, leaving 8 bases not matched to a gene. CDR3: CSAAGLAGGPADTQYF. The CDR3 coding sequence is TGCAGTGCGGCCGGACTAGCGGGGGGGCCGGCAGATACGCAGTATTTT.

Ten or more counts support this clonotype. The chain recombines TRBV29-1 with TRBJ2-3, with D perhaps matching TRBD1 (5 bases). The CDR3 has 18 residues. Germline values: CDR1 SQVTM, CDR2 ANQGSEA. Trimming stripped 4 bases from V and 8 bases from J, with 31 bases between. The CDR3 region has the DNA TGCAGCGTTGCTTCTTTGGTGGGGCGAAGCCTTCCGCACGGTACGCAGTATTTT. Its protein product is CSVASLVGRSLPHGTQYF.

There are many counts of this clonotype. This sequence joins TRBV24-1 and TRBJ1-2; TRBD1 agrees at 8 bases. Germline values: CDR1 KGHDR, CDR2 SFDVKD. The CDR3 contains 15 residues. J was trimmed by 3 bases and V by 7 bases; bases with no gene match: 9. The CDR3, as DNA: TGTGCCACCAGCGACGGTGGCAGGGGGCACTATGGCTACACCTTC. Translating it yields CATSDGGRGHYGYTF.

This clonotype was detected many times. This chain uses TRBV5-1 with TRBJ1-1, with 7 bases identical to TRBD1. CDR1 is SGHRS and CDR2 is YFSETQ in the germline V gene. Trimming took 5 bases from V and 4 from J; bases not matched to a gene: 5. CDR3 length equals 13 residues. The CDR3 DNA follows: TGCGCCAGCAGGACCGGGACAGCCACTGAAGCTTTCTTT. This translates into CASRTGTATEAFF.

This clonotype showed up many times. The V call is TRBV20-1, the J call TRBJ2-7, with TRBD1 matching 7 bases. Germline CDR1 is DFQATT and CDR2 is SNEGSKA (reference sequence). The CDR3 is made up of 13 amino acids. Germline trimming cut 5 bases from V and 5 bases from J; bases unmatched to any gene: 9. This chain's CDR3 is CSAHPTGFNEQYF. In DNA form, the CDR3 reads TGCAGTGCTCACCCGACAGGGTTCAACGAGCAGTACTTC.

Remarks on this clonotype: This clone may be a read error of a much larger clone one base away. The V call is TRBV18, the J call TRBJ2-5; perhaps TRBD2 as D (6 bases). Per germline, CDR1 KGHSH and CDR2 LQKENI. This CDR3 comprises 14 residues. The CDR3 here is CTSSPGSSGETQYF. The CDR3 coding sequence is TGTACCAGCTCACCGGGTAGCAGCGGGGAGACCCAGTACTTC. The full variable domain, in which reference TRBV18 and TRBJ2-5 provide the parts outside the CDR3, is NAGVMQNPRHLVRRRGQEARLRCSPMKGHSHVYWYRQLPEEGLKFMVYLQKENIIDESGMPKERFSAEFPKEGPSILRIQQVVRGDSAAYFCTSSPGSSGETQYFGPGTRLLVL.

This clonotype has ten or more counts. V gene TRBV25-1 combines with J gene TRBJ1-4, with D perhaps matching TRBD1 (5 bases). CDR3 length: 14 residues. Between the trimmed V and J ends, which lost 2 bases and 7 bases, there was a span of 11 bases. The V gene's germline CDR1 is MGHDK and CDR2 SYGVNS. Here the CDR3 reads CASSEEGPVEKLFF. As DNA, the CDR3 is TGTGCCAGCAGTGAAGAGGGGCCGGTTGAAAAACTGTTTTTT.

This chain links TRBV2 with TRBJ1-1; no clear D gene. Germline CDR1 SNHLY, CDR2 FYNNEI. Trimming cost V 6 bases and J 0 bases, with 17 bases left between them. The CDR3 sequence is 16 residues long. DNA for the CDR3: TGTGCCAGCAGCTGGTCACCTAGAGGCATGAACACTGAAGCTTTCTTT. It translates to CASSWSPRGMNTEAFF.

This clonotype was recorded at least ten times. This chain uses TRBV5-5 with TRBJ1-1, with 12 bases matching TRBD1. The CDR3 sequence is 16 residues long. V was clipped by 4 bases and J by 0 bases; unmatched bases: 4. The germline V gene encodes CDR1 SGHKS and CDR2 YYEKEE (reference sequence). CDR3 sequence reads: CASSAGTGGLNTEAFF. The CDR3 DNA reads as TGTGCCAGCAGCGCTGGGACAGGGGGCTTGAACACTGAAGCTTTCTTT.

This clonotype was seen many times. The genes are TRBV27 and TRBJ1-5; D not certain. CDR3 length: 14 residues. Trimming removed 0 bases at V and 0 bases at J, with 3 bases between. The germline V gene has CDR1 MNHEY and CDR2 SMNVEV (reference sequence). DNA for the CDR3: TGTGCCAGCAGTTTATCTTTTAGCAATCAGCCCCAGCATTTT. The encoded protein is CASSLSFSNQPQHF.

The chain recombines TRBV20-1 with TRBJ2-3; 8 bases map to TRBD2. The CDR3 loop spans 13 amino acids. The V gene end was trimmed by 1 base and the J gene end by 6 bases; junction bases not matched to a gene: 3. CDR1 is DFQATT, CDR2 SNEGSKA, per germline (reference sequence). The CDR3 region has the DNA TGCAGTGCTAGAGCGACTAGCGACGATACGCAGTATTTT. Its translation is CSARATSDDTQYF.

This clonotype was counted at least ten times. The gene calls are TRBV27 and TRBJ1-5; D is unresolved. The CDR3 is 14 amino acids. Germline CDR1 MNHEY, CDR2 SMNVEV (reference sequence). V lost 2 bases to trimming and J lost 0 bases, with 5 bases between them. CDR3 DNA: TGTGCCAGCAGTTTACGGGGTAGCAATCAGCCCCAGCATTTT. This translates into CASSLRGSNQPQHF.

As to this clonotype: An end of the junction differs from the germline gene, which may be a read error. This chain connects TRBV7-6 to TRBJ2-2; D perhaps matches TRBD1 (6 bases). Germline CDR1 SGHVS, CDR2 FNYEAQ. This CDR3 has 15 residues. CDR3 protein: CASILTGSDTGELFF. In DNA, the CDR3 is TGTGCCAGCATCTTAACAGGGTCGGACACCGGGGAGCTGTTTTTT.

The sample holds many counts of this clonotype. This rearrangement joins TRBV29-1 to TRBJ2-5; tentatively, D is TRBD1 (6 bases). Per the germline V gene, CDR1 is SQVTM and CDR2 is ANQGSEA. The CDR3 spans 13 residues. Trimming stripped 7 bases from V and 1 base from J, with 13 bases between. The DNA of the CDR3 is TGCAGCGCCTCACGGACAGTCCAAGAGACCCAGTACTTC. Translating it yields CSASRTVQETQYF.

This clonotype has a count of ten or more. The chain carries TRBV21-1 and TRBJ2-2; the table calls TRBD2, which could not be checked here. TRBV21-1 is shown as a pseudogene. The CDR3 spans 16 residues. The CDR3, as DNA: TGTGCCAGCAGCAAAGGGGGACTAGGGGACACCGGGGAGCTGTTTTTT. Translating gives CASSKGGLGDTGELFF.

The table lists this clonotype with many counts. The V call is TRBV10-3, the J call TRBJ2-2; TRBD1 aligns across 7 bases. V was pared by 7 bases and J by 5 bases, with 4 bases of the junction left unmatched. Germline V CDR1 and CDR2: ENHRY, SYGVKD. The length of the CDR3 is 13 residues. The CDR3 sequence: CAITGQETGELFF. CDR3 nucleotides: TGTGCCATCACCGGACAGGAAACCGGGGAGCTGTTTTTT.